The next 27 T cell receptor beta chains were all read from a single sample in a study of blood T cell repertoires in COVID-19. Assay used: immunoSEQ multiplex PCR; TCRdb lists only in-frame clones, some missing. The sample lists about 300,000 clones; roughly 85% were seen once. The sequenced sample consisted of peripheral blood. These receptors were taken from a woman aged 50 to 60 who had recovered from COVID-19.

V usage is TRBV7-9 and J usage is TRBJ2-7; maybe TRBD2 (6 bases). The germline gives CDR1 SEHNR, CDR2 FQNEAQ (reference sequence). Trimming pared 0 bases from V and 7 bases from J, leaving 19 bases between. This CDR3 region has 16 residues. The CDR3: CASSLALGGTRREQYF. CDR3 nucleotide sequence: TGTGCCAGCAGCTTAGCTTTGGGCGGGACTCGTAGGGAGCAGTACTTC.

CDR3 loop: CASRHTGRNQPQHF. CDR3 DNA sequence: TGTGCCAGCAGACACACAGGTCGCAATCAGCCCCAGCATTTT. The V and J genes are TRBV6-5 and TRBJ1-5, with D possibly being TRBD1 (5 bases). V lost 6 bases, J lost 2 bases, and 11 bases lay in between. The CDR3 sequence is 14 residues long. Per the germline V gene, CDR1 is MNHEY and CDR2 is SVGAGI.

The genes are TRBV27 and TRBJ2-7; the D is unclear. This CDR3 is 15 amino acids long. V was pared by 5 bases and J by 1 base, with 15 bases between. From germline, CDR1 is MNHEY and CDR2 SMNVEV (reference sequence). CDR3 protein: CASSPGNLMSYEQYF. The CDR3 DNA is TGTGCCAGCAGTCCAGGTAATTTGATGTCCTACGAGCAGTACTTC.

The chain is built from TRBV18 and TRBJ2-7, with TRBD2 identical over 14 bases. Unmatched junction bases numbered 8, after V lost 4 bases and J lost 0 bases. Germline CDR1 is KGHSH and CDR2 is LQKENI. The CDR3 has 18 amino acids. CDR3 coding DNA: TGTGCCAGCTCACTACGGACTAGCGGGGGGCCCAGCTCCTACGAGCAGTACTTC. This gives the protein CASSLRTSGGPSSYEQYF.

This chain uses TRBV6-2 or TRBV6-3 with TRBJ2-7; possibly TRBD2 for D (6 bases). The germline V gene has CDR1 MNHEY and CDR2 SVGEGT. The germline V and J ends were trimmed by 3 bases and 0 bases, with 18 bases remaining between them. This CDR3 has 17 residues. The CDR3 region is CASSYAAGVPSSYEQYF. CDR3 nucleotides: TGTGCCAGCAGTTATGCAGCGGGTGTTCCGTCCTCCTACGAGCAGTACTTC.

V and J are TRBV28 and TRBJ1-4; possibly TRBD1 for D (6 bases). This CDR3 has 13 amino acids. Germline lookup yields CDR1 MDHEN and CDR2 SYDVKM. V lost 10 bases and J 6 bases, leaving 15 bases between the germline ends. Here the CDR3 reads CATKGGEDEKLFF. The CDR3 region has the DNA TGTGCCACCAAGGGGGGGGAGGATGAAAAACTGTTTTTT.

The chain joins TRBV19 to TRBJ2-1; TRBD2 agrees at 10 bases. Germline lookup yields CDR1 LNHDA and CDR2 SQIVND (reference sequence). The CDR3 consists of 16 residues. Losses at the gene ends were 3 bases for V and 7 bases for J; bases not matched to a gene: 9. CDR3 in amino acids: CASSIIAAGGGNEQFF. The CDR3 DNA is TGTGCCAGTAGTATTATAGCAGCGGGAGGGGGGAATGAGCAGTTCTTC.

The J gene is TRBJ1-5, the V gene TRBV7-8; D may be TRBD1 (6 bases). The V gene's germline CDR1 is SGHVS and CDR2 FQNEAQ. V lost 2 bases, J lost 4 bases, and 15 bases lay in between. The CDR3 is 16 amino acids. The CDR3 bases are TGTGCCAGCAGCTTATTAGGGGGAACGGGGAATCAGCCCCAGCATTTT. Its protein product is CASSLLGGTGNQPQHF.

The J gene is TRBJ1-2, the V gene TRBV7-2; D is unresolved. With 5 bases removed from V and 10 bases from J, the gap between germline ends came to 11 bases. CDR1 is SGHTA, CDR2 FQGNSA, per germline. CDR3 size: 11 residues. The CDR3 bases are TGTGCCAGCAGCAACAGACGGAACTACACCTTC. As protein: CASSNRRNYTF.

The V call is TRBV18, the J call TRBJ2-1; D unclear. There are 13 residues in the CDR3. Germline-derived CDR1 and CDR2 are KGHSH and LQKENI. V was trimmed by 4 bases and J by 4 bases, leaving 8 bases between them. The CDR3 nucleotides read TGTGCCAGCTCACTAGCAATATACAATGAGCAGTTCTTC. It codes for CASSLAIYNEQFF.

The gene calls are TRBV10-3 and TRBJ1-1; tentative D call: TRBD1 (5 bases). V lost 10 bases and J lost 0, with 12 bases in between. Germline values: CDR1 ENHRY, CDR2 SYGVKD. The CDR3 is 13 residues long. The CDR3 loop is CATLGHLNTEAFF. The CDR3 coding sequence is TGTGCCACCCTAGGACACCTGAACACTGAAGCTTTCTTT.

The gene calls are TRBV2 and TRBJ1-4; D might be TRBD1 (6 bases). CDR1 SNHLY and CDR2 FYNNEI come from the germline V gene. This CDR3 has 13 residues. V dropped 6 bases and J dropped 7 bases, with 12 bases sitting between them. The CDR3 loop is CASSPGGGEKLFF. Written as DNA, the CDR3 is TGTGCCAGCAGCCCGGGAGGGGGTGAAAAACTGTTTTTT.

V and J are TRBV7-9 and TRBJ2-7; the match to TRBD1 covers 8 bases. CDR3 length: 14 residues. V dropped 5 bases and J dropped 0; count of bases not matched to a gene: 3. Germline lookup yields CDR1 SEHNR and CDR2 FQNEAQ (reference sequence). The CDR3 region is CASSRDRNSYEQYF. The CDR3 bases are TGTGCCAGCAGCCGGGACAGGAACTCCTACGAGCAGTACTTC.

V usage is TRBV29-1 and J usage is TRBJ2-1; 8 nucleotides match TRBD1. V lost 6 bases, J lost 5 bases, and 12 bases stayed unmatched. This CDR3 is built from 15 residues. The germline gives CDR1 SQVTM, CDR2 ANQGSEA. In DNA form, the CDR3 reads TGCAGCGTCCTGACAGGGGCCCTACTTCACAATGAGCAGTTCTTC. This codes for CSVLTGALLHNEQFF.

The rearrangement links TRBV7-2 to TRBJ2-1, with TRBD2 matching 8 bases. The V gene end was trimmed by 5 bases and the J gene end by 7 bases; junction bases not matched to a gene: 7. The CDR3 has 14 residues. Germline loops: CDR1 SGHTA, CDR2 FQGNSA. CDR3 region: CASSLSGTGNEQFF. CDR3 bases: TGTGCCAGCAGCCTTAGCGGGACGGGAAATGAGCAGTTCTTC.

Only one count was recorded for this clone. V gene TRBV28 combines with J gene TRBJ1-6; perhaps TRBD1 as D (5 bases). Trimming removed 5 bases at V and 7 bases at J, with 18 bases between. The length of the CDR3 is 16 residues. The germline V gene encodes CDR1 MDHEN and CDR2 SYDVKM. The CDR3 DNA reads as TGTGCCAGCAGTCCCGCCGGGAGGGGCCTAAATTCACCCCTCCACTTT. This gives the protein CASSPAGRGLNSPLHF.

The CDR3: CASRGTPNTEAFF. The DNA of the CDR3 is TGTGCCAGCAGGGGGACACCTAACACTGAAGCTTTCTTT. J is TRBJ1-1 and V is TRBV28; a possible D gene is TRBD1 (6 bases). Germline V gives CDR1 MDHEN, CDR2 SYDVKM. CDR3 length equals 13 residues. V lost 6 bases and J 2 bases, leaving 10 bases between the germline ends.

The chain uses TRBV2 and TRBJ2-5; TRBD1 aligns across 9 bases. The V gene end was trimmed by 9 bases and the J gene end by 3 bases; junction bases not matched to a gene: 2. There are 12 residues in the CDR3. CDR1 and CDR2 from the germline V gene are SNHLY and FYNNEI. The CDR3, as DNA: TGTGCCAGGGGACAGGGAGAAGAGACCCAGTACTTC. Its protein is CARGQGEETQYF.

The chain is built from TRBV19 and TRBJ2-3; TRBD1 is a possible D gene (6 bases). CDR1 and CDR2 (germline): LNHDA, SQIVND (reference sequence). The CDR3 covers 16 residues. The V gene lost 7 bases and the J gene lost 0 bases, with 17 bases spanning the gap. This CDR3 reads CASKVGHTPSTDTQYF. The CDR3 nucleotides are TGTGCCAGTAAGGTGGGACACACACCTAGCACAGATACGCAGTATTTT.

This sequence joins TRBV2 and TRBJ2-1; TRBD2 matches at 11 bases. This CDR3 contains 17 residues. Germline V gene sequence: CDR1 SNHLY, CDR2 FYNNEI. The V gene end was trimmed by 1 base and the J gene end by 7 bases; junction bases not matched to a gene: 9. The CDR3 DNA sequence: TGTGCCAGCAGTGAAGGAATGACTAGCGGGGAAGGGAATGAGCAGTTCTTC. This codes for CASSEGMTSGEGNEQFF.

The V call is TRBV5-1, the J call TRBJ2-2, with 7 bases matching TRBD2. Germline V lookup: CDR1 SGHRS, CDR2 YFSETQ. There are 15 residues in the CDR3. J gave up 5 bases and V 0 bases, and 4 bases lay outside the gene matches. The CDR3 nucleotides are TGCGCCAGCAGCTTGGCCAGCGGGGAAACCGGGGAGCTGTTTTTT. Residues: CASSLASGETGELFF.

This rearrangement joins TRBV28 to TRBJ2-7; D might be TRBD1 (6 bases). The CDR3 is made up of 12 amino acids. Between the trimmed V and J ends, which lost 5 bases and 9 bases, there was a span of 14 bases. Germline V CDR1 and CDR2: MDHEN, SYDVKM. CDR3 in DNA: TGTGCCAGCAGTACAGGGCTACGAGGGCAGTACTTC. Translating it yields CASSTGLRGQYF.

In regard to this clone: At the DNA level, this CDR3 is encoded by other sequences in the same sample as well. V is TRBV28 and J is TRBJ2-3; D is unresolved. V lost 7 bases, J lost 1 base, and 6 bases lay in between. The CDR3 contains 12 residues. Germline V CDR1 and CDR2: MDHEN, SYDVKM. This CDR3 reads CASTRGTDTQYF. The CDR3 bases are TGTGCCAGCACCCGGGGCACAGATACGCAGTATTTT.

This chain uses TRBV6-5 with TRBJ2-7; TRBD2 matches 8 bases. V lost 0 bases, J lost 4 bases, and 5 bases stayed unmatched. Germline CDR1 reads MNHEY; CDR2 reads SVGAGI. This CDR3 has 15 amino acids. CDR3 DNA: TGTGCCAGCAGTTACTCAGGTAGCGGGGTGTACGAGCAGTACTTC. This translates into CASSYSGSGVYEQYF.

The J gene is TRBJ1-4, the V gene TRBV7-9; 9 bases line up with TRBD1. J lost 8 bases, V lost 6 bases, and 10 bases had no gene match. CDR3 length: 15 residues. CDR1 is SEHNR and CDR2 is FQNEAQ in the germline V gene (reference sequence). The CDR3 is CASSFYTGGDEKLFF. The CDR3 DNA reads TGTGCCAGCAGTTTCTATACAGGGGGCGACGAAAAACTGTTTTTT.

The rearrangement links TRBV27 to TRBJ2-7; TRBD1 might be the D (5 bases). The V end was cut by 7 bases, the J end by 4 bases, with 14 bases between. Germline CDR1 is MNHEY and CDR2 is SMNVEV (reference sequence). There are 13 residues in the CDR3. CDR3 loop: CASKYNQGYEQYF. The CDR3, as DNA: TGTGCCAGCAAATATAATCAGGGTTACGAGCAGTACTTC.

The chain carries TRBV6-2 or TRBV6-3 and TRBJ1-5; the D is unclear. V lost 5 bases and J 4 bases, leaving 6 bases between the germline ends. CDR3 length: 12 amino acids. The germline V gene encodes CDR1 MNHEY and CDR2 SVGEGT. The CDR3 DNA reads TGTGCCAGCAGTCCCCAGAATCAGCCCCAGCATTTT. Its protein product is CASSPQNQPQHF.